This is a list of T cell receptor beta chains from one sample in a study of cytomegalovirus exposure and HLA in healthy donors. Generated by immunoSEQ multiplex PCR, the TCRdb table keeps only in-frame clones and is missing some. The table shows about 130,000 clones, with 75% to 85% occurring only once. The sequenced material came from PBMCs. The receptors stem from a man aged 18 to 30 in good health and CMV-seronegative. CDR3s include the opening cysteine and the closing phenylalanine or tryptophan. A D gene is named only where the DNA matches it firmly. For some rows the clone size is stated as once, few or many, or as a class when expanded; others skip it.

j_call	clone_size	v_call	d_call	cdr3_nt	cdr3_aa
TRBJ2-2	NA	TRBV5-1	TRBD1	TGCGCCAGCACCTTGCTGACAGGGGTGGTTTCCGGGGAGCTGTTTTTT	CASTLLTGVVSGELFF
TRBJ1-3	NA	TRBV18	NA	TGTGCCAGCTCACCAGGGCCTCCCAGCAGTACCGGAAACACCATATATTTT	CASSPGPPSSTGNTIYF
TRBJ2-2	NA	TRBV7-6	TRBD1	TGTGCCAGCAGCTTGGGACAGGGGGAACTGGGCACCGGGGAGCTGTTTTTT	CASSLGQGELGTGELFF
TRBJ2-7	NA	TRBV15	TRBD1	TGTGCCACCAGTTCTGAGCCGGGACAGATCTACGAGCAGTACTTC	CATSSEPGQIYEQYF
TRBJ2-5	NA	TRBV9	TRBD2	TGTGCCAGCAGCGGGACTAGCGGCGGAGAGACCCAGTACTTC	CASSGTSGGETQYF
TRBJ2-1	once	TRBV18	NA	TGTGCCAGCTCACCAGACCAGGGTTACCTTAACAATGAGCAGTTCTTC	CASSPDQGYLNNEQFF
TRBJ2-3	NA	TRBV6-1	NA	TGTGCCAGCAGTGAAACAGGGTTTGGCAGAGATACGCAGTATTTT	CASSETGFGRDTQYF
TRBJ2-7	few	TRBV7-9	TRBD1	TGTGCCAGCAGCTTAGCGACAGGGGGCCGCTCCTACGAGCAGTACTTC	CASSLATGGRSYEQYF
TRBJ2-7	NA	TRBV10-3	TRBD2	TGTGCCATCAGTGAGTCGGAGGCTAGCGGGTTCTCCTACGAGCAGTACTTC	CAISESEASGFSYEQYF
TRBJ1-1	NA	TRBV27	NA	TGTGCCAGCAGGGATCTGGGACTTATGAACACTGAAGCTTTCTTT	CASRDLGLMNTEAFF
TRBJ2-2	NA	TRBV14	NA	TGTGCCAGCAGCCAAGTAGAGTTTACCGGGGAGCTGTTTTTT	CASSQVEFTGELFF
TRBJ2-5	NA	TRBV5-1	NA	TGCGCCAGCAGCCTTCAAGAGACCCAGTACTTC	CASSLQETQYF
TRBJ1-3	NA	TRBV6-5	TRBD1	TGTGCCAGCAGTTCTACGACAGGGACCGGGGACACCATATATTTT	CASSSTTGTGDTIYF
TRBJ2-2	NA	TRBV28	TRBD1	TGTGCCAGCCGAACCCCAGCGGGACAGGGAAGGTCCGGGGAGCTGTTTTTT	CASRTPAGQGRSGELFF
TRBJ1-4	NA	TRBV6-5	TRBD1	TGTGCCAGCAGGCCTGACAGGGGAGTTAATGAAAAACTGTTTTTT	CASRPDRGVNEKLFF
TRBJ2-7	NA	TRBV9	NA	TGTGCCAGCAGCGTAGCTCCCGGGAACGAGCAGTACTTC	CASSVAPGNEQYF
TRBJ1-5	NA	TRBV29-1	NA	TGCAGCGTTGAAGATCCAACGGGGTCCCAGCATTTT	CSVEDPTGSQHF
TRBJ2-7	NA	TRBV7-6	TRBD1	TGTGCCAGCAGCCTTCGACAGGGTGCTACCTACGAGCAGTACTTC	CASSLRQGATYEQYF
TRBJ2-7	once	TRBV18	TRBD1	TGTGCCAGCTCACCCCGACAGGGGAGCGAGCAGTACTTC	CASSPRQGSEQYF
TRBJ2-1	once	TRBV25-1	TRBD2	TGTGCCAGCAGTGAATCACGCGGGAGGGGCTACAATGAGCAGTTCTTC	CASSESRGRGYNEQFF
TRBJ2-1	NA	TRBV10-3	NA	TGTGCCATCAGCGACTACTACAATGAGCAGTTCTTC	CAISDYYNEQFF
TRBJ2-6	NA	TRBV11-3	NA	TGTGCCAGCAGCTTAGGCATAGGGGCTGGGGCCAACGTCCTGACTTTC	CASSLGIGAGANVLTF
TRBJ2-3	NA	TRBV30	TRBD2	TGTGCCTGGACGGCGGGAGGGCCCGTGGATACGCAGTATTTT	CAWTAGGPVDTQYF
TRBJ1-1	few	TRBV5-5	NA	TGTGCCAGCAGCTTACCCCCCTCCAGGAGGCTGAACACTGAAGCTTTCTTT	CASSLPPSRRLNTEAFF
TRBJ2-5	NA	TRBV7-8	NA	TGTGCCAGCAGCTTAGTTGGTGGGCTGTACCAAGAGACCCAGTACTTC	CASSLVGGLYQETQYF
TRBJ2-1	NA	TRBV27	TRBD1	TGTGCCAGCAGTCCTCGACAGGGTCCGTCGGGTTCCTACAATGAGCAGTTCTTC	CASSPRQGPSGSYNEQFF
TRBJ2-5	NA	TRBV7-3	TRBD2	TGTGCCAGCAGCCCGGGGACTAGCGGGCCGGAGACCCAGTACTTC	CASSPGTSGPETQYF
TRBJ2-7	NA	TRBV5-6	NA	TGTGCCAGCAGCTTGGTAGGTGGGAGTGACGAGCAGTACTTC	CASSLVGGSDEQYF
TRBJ1-3	NA	TRBV15	NA	TGTGCCACCAGCAGAGGGAGGTTTTCTGGAAACACCATATATTTT	CATSRGRFSGNTIYF
TRBJ2-5	NA	TRBV2	TRBD2	TGTGCCAGCAGTCTCGGGGGGAGTATACCCCAAGAGACCCAGTACTTC	CASSLGGSIPQETQYF
TRBJ2-1	once	TRBV5-1	TRBD1	TGCGCCAGCAGTGAGGGACAGACCTACAATGAGCAGTTCTTC	CASSEGQTYNEQFF
TRBJ1-2	NA	TRBV6-6	NA	TGTGCCAGCAGTAGGACAGAAAACTATGGCTACACCTTC	CASSRTENYGYTF
TRBJ2-7	NA	TRBV6-1	TRBD1	TGTGCCAGCACATCCGGGACAGGGGGCAGGGAAGAGCAGTACTTC	CASTSGTGGREEQYF
TRBJ2-4	NA	TRBV6-1	NA	TGTGCCAGCAGTGAAGCGATAGGGGGTGCCAAAAACATTCAGTACTTC	CASSEAIGGAKNIQYF
TRBJ2-1	NA	TRBV11-2	NA	TGTGCCAGCAGCCTTCGAAGACTAGAATTACCCCAAGGGCAGTTCTTC	CASSLRRLELPQGQFF
TRBJ1-2	NA	TRBV6-1	NA	TGTGCCAGCAGTGAACAAAGCCGCGGCTACACCTTC	CASSEQSRGYTF
TRBJ1-1	NA	TRBV2	NA	TGTGCCAGCAGCTCGACATTAGGCGAAACTGAAGCTTTCTTT	CASSSTLGETEAFF
TRBJ2-7	NA	TRBV18	TRBD2	TGTGCCAGCTCACCCCGCCCAGGACTAGAGGCCCACGAGCAGTACTTC	CASSPRPGLEAHEQYF
TRBJ2-7	NA	TRBV4-2	TRBD1	TGTGCCAGCAGCCAAGAACGAATTAGGGACAGGGAATACGAGCAGTACTTC	CASSQERIRDREYEQYF
TRBJ1-4	NA	TRBV6-1	NA	TGTGCCAGCAGTGAAGGGGCCTTTAATGAAAAACTGTTTTTT	CASSEGAFNEKLFF
TRBJ1-2	NA	TRBV7-9	TRBD1	TGTGCCAGCAGCCTGGGGACAGGGGATGGCTACACCTTC	CASSLGTGDGYTF